Following are 8 T cell receptor beta chains from one sample sequenced in a study of T cells in Graves' hyperthyroidism and ophthalmopathy. The TCR beta CDR3 regions underwent amplification using RNA transcripts as the source. HTBI primers were used for first-round RT-PCR of the TCR CDR3. TCRdb processed the multiplex PCR reads anew with MiXCR; each CDR3 protein has one entry. The sample gives fewer than 400,000 distinct CDR3 sequences, roughly an eighth of which show up once; 28% is in the top ten. Sequences were obtained from blood. These receptor sequences come from a man aged 50-59 years with Graves' ophthalmopathy.

This sequence joins TRBV5-1 and TRBJ2-3; 8 bases are a match to TRBD2. This CDR3 is 15 amino acids long. With V trimmed by 7 bases and J by 2 bases, 9 bases remained unmatched. Per germline, CDR1 SGHRS and CDR2 YFSETQ. The CDR3 DNA follows: TGCGCCAGCTACTGGGGTAGCGGGATCACAGATACGCAGTATTTT. This encodes CASYWGSGITDTQYF.

The table lists this clonotype with a few counts. The V and J genes are TRBV3-1 and TRBJ2-2; 7 bases agree with TRBD1. Germline lookup yields CDR1 LGHDT and CDR2 YNNKEL (reference sequence). CDR3 length: 15 amino acids. Trimming removed 1 base from V and 7 bases from J; junction bases left unmatched: 6. In nucleotides, the CDR3 is TGTGCCAGCAGCCAAGCAACAGGGGTGGTCGGGGAGCTGTTTTTT. It codes for CASSQATGVVGELFF. The full variable domain, in which reference TRBV3-1 and TRBJ2-2 provide the parts outside the CDR3, is DTAVSQTPKYLVTQMGNDKSIKCEQNLGHDTMYWYKQDSKKFLKIMFSYNNKELIINETVPNRFSPKSPDKAHLNLHINSLELGDSAVYFCASSQATGVVGELFFGEGSRLTVL.

V and J are TRBV6-2 or TRBV6-3 and TRBJ1-2; no firm D call. Germline assignment: CDR1 MNHEY and CDR2 SVGEGT. This CDR3 is 12 amino acids long. The germline V and J ends were trimmed by 8 bases and 4 bases, with 11 bases remaining between them. The CDR3 protein is CASLQPLYGYTF. CDR3 in DNA: TGTGCCAGCCTTCAGCCCCTCTATGGCTACACCTTC.

The CDR3 reads CASSLTINEQFF. DNA of the CDR3: TGTGCCAGCAGCTTGACCATTAATGAGCAGTTCTTC. The J gene is TRBJ2-1, the V gene TRBV7-9; D remains unclear. Germline-derived CDR1 and CDR2 are SEHNR and FQNEAQ (reference sequence). The germline V and J ends were trimmed by 3 bases and 7 bases, with 7 bases remaining between them. This CDR3 has 12 amino acids.

This clonotype appeared many times. This chain joins TRBV12-3 or TRBV12-4 and TRBJ2-3; D remains unclear. The V and J ends lost 8 bases and 3 bases respectively, with 12 bases between them. CDR3 size: 13 residues. The CDR3 here is CASRVFSTDTQYF. For the CDR3, the DNA is TGTGCCAGCCGGGTCTTTAGTACAGATACGCAGTATTTT.

This clonotype was seen many times. V gene TRBV3-1 combines with J gene TRBJ1-5; D not certain. Germline lookup yields CDR1 LGHDT and CDR2 YNNKEL (reference sequence). The CDR3 totals 13 residues. With 0 bases removed from V and 6 bases from J, the gap between germline ends came to 6 bases. CDR3 bases: TGTGCCAGCAGCCAAGACAGGTCTCAGCCCCAGCATTTT. This gives the protein CASSQDRSQPQHF.

As for this clonotype: This may stem from a read error, because a much larger clone lies one nucleotide away. The chain links TRBV20-1 to TRBJ2-7; 8 bases line up with TRBD2. This CDR3 contains 15 residues. V dropped 1 base and J dropped 7; count of bases not matched to a gene: 12. Germline values: CDR1 DFQATT, CDR2 SNEGSKA (reference sequence). The CDR3, as DNA: TGCAGTGCTAGAGGGGCGGGAGGTCTTCTAAATGAGCAGTACTTC. The encoded protein is CSARGAGGLLNEQYF.

A few counts support this clonotype. The J gene is TRBJ2-5, the V gene TRBV19; 8 bases match TRBD1. V lost 10 bases, J lost 5 bases, and 12 bases stayed unmatched. CDR3 length equals 14 residues. In germline, CDR1 is LNHDA, CDR2 SQIVND (reference sequence). In DNA form, the CDR3 reads TGTGCCACCTCCACGACAGGGGTAACTGAGACCCAGTACTTC. Translating gives CATSTTGVTETQYF.